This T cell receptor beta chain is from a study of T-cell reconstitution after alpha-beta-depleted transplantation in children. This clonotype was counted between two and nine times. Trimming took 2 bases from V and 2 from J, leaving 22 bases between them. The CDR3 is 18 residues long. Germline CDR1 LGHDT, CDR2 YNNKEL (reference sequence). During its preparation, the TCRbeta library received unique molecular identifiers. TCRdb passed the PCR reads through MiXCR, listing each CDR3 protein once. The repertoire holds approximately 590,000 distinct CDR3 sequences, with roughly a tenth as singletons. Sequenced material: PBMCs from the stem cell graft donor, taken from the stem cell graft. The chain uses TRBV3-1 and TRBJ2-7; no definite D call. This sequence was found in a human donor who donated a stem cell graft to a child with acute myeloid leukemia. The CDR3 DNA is TGTGCCAGCAGCCAATCCTTTACCGCGTGGGGAAAGGCCTACGAGCAGTACTTC. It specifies CASSQSFTAWGKAYEQYF.